This TCR beta chain was captured in a study of post-analysis software for immune sequencing data. Study-level background: Multiple sclerosis in the patients followed relapsing-remitting, secondary progressive and progressive-relapsing courses. Notes on the study in general: When patients were compared with controls, 4 or 5 TRBV segments were more frequent, TRBV5-6, TRBV5-1 and TRBV20-1 among them. Strong co-clustering by F measure was seen for same-batch samples.

A few counts support this clonotype. As yet, its antigen is unknown. This CDR3 has 16 residues. J lost 6 bases, V lost 6 bases, and 12 bases had no gene match. Germline-derived CDR1 and CDR2 are MNHEY and SMNVEV (reference sequence). Unique molecular identifiers were present in the TCR beta cDNA libraries. Each sample of 1 to 10 million input T cells yielded around 500,000 cDNA molecules, so each molecule approximated one T cell. TCRdb independently ran MiXCR on the PCR reads; one entry per CDR3 protein. This table holds hundreds of thousands of distinct CDR3 sequences, about 27% found once. The chain employs TRBV27 and TRBJ2-2, with 8 nucleotides matching TRBD2. Sample: blood. The clonotype originates from a girl aged 10 to 17 with multiple sclerosis. The chain's CDR3 is CASSAWHIGGAGELFF. The DNA of the CDR3 is TGTGCCAGCAGCGCGTGGCATATCGGGGGGGCCGGGGAGCTGTTTTTT.